This TCR beta chain was recovered during a study of control samples from healthy donors and cancer patients. Method: immunoSEQ multiplex PCR; TCRdb's copy keeps in-frame clones and lacks some. Found here are about 75,000 clones, 90% to 95% of them singletons; the top ten hold roughly 6.2%. CDR3 length: 15 residues. The V and J ends lost 2 bases and 6 bases, in that order; junction bases with no gene match: 6. The germline V gene encodes CDR1 ENHRY and CDR2 SYGVKD. This TCR came from a middle-aged woman in good health. J is TRBJ1-1 and V is TRBV10-3; TRBD1 matches at 10 bases. Sequenced input: blood. The CDR3 here is CAISEHGTGDPEAFF. CDR3 bases: TGTGCCATCAGTGAGCACGGGACAGGGGACCCTGAAGCTTTCTTT.